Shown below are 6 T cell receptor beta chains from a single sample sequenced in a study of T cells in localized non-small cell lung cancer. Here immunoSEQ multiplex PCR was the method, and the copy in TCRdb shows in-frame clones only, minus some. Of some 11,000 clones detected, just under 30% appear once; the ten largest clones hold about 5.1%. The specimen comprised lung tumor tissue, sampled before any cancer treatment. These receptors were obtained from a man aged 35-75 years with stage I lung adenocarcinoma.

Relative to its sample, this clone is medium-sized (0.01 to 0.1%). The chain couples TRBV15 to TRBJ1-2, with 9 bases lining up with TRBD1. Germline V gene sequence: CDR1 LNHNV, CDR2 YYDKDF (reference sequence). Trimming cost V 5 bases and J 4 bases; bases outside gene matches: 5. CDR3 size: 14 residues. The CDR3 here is CATSVGDRVYGYTF. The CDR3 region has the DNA TGTGCCACCAGCGTTGGGGACAGGGTCTATGGCTACACCTTC.

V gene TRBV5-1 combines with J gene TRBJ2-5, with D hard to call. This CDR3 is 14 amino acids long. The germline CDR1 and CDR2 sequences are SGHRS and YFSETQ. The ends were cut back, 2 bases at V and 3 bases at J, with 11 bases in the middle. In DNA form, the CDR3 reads TGCGCCAGCAGCTTAGGCCACCGCGAAGAGACCCAGTACTTC. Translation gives CASSLGHREETQYF. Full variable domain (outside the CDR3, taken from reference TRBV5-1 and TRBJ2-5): KAGVTQTPRYLIKTRGQQVTLSCSPISGHRSVSWYQQTPGQGLQFLFEYFSETQRNKGNFPGRFSGRQFSNSRSEMNVSTLELGDSALYLCASSLGHREETQYFGPGTRLLVL.

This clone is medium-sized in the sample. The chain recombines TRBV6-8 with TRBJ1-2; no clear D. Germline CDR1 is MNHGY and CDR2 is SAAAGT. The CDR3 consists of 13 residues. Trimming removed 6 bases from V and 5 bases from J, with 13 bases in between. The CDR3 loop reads CASRPPSVYGYTF. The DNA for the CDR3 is TGTGCCAGCAGACCCCCGTCAGTATATGGCTACACCTTC.

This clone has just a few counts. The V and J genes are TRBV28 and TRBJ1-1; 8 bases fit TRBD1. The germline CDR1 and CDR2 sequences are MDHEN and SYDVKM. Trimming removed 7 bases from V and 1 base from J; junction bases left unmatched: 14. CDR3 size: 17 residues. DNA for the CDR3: TGTGCCAGCACCACCCACGTCGGGGACAGGTCGAACACTGAAGCTTTCTTT. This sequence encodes CASTTHVGDRSNTEAFF. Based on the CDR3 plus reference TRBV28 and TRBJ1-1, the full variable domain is DVKVTQSSRYLVKRTGEKVFLECVQDMDHENMFWYRQDPGLGLRLIYFSYDVKMKEKGDIPEGYSVSREKKERFSLILESASTNQTSMYLCASTTHVGDRSNTEAFFGQGTRLTVV.

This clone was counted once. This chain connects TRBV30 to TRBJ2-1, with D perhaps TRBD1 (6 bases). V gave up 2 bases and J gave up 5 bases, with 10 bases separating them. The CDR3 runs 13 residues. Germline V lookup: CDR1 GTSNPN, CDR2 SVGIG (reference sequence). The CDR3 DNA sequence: TGTGCCTGGAGTATACAGGGAAACAATGAGCAGTTCTTC. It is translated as CAWSIQGNNEQFF.

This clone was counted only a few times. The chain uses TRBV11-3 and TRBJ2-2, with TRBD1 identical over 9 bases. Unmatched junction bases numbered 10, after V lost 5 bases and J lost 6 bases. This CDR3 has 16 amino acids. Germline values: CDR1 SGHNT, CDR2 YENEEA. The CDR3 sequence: CASSLLTGGTAGELFF. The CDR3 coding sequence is TGTGCCAGCAGCCTCCTCACAGGGGGCACCGCCGGGGAGCTGTTTTTT.